This note documents a single T cell receptor (beta chain) sequence. Its antigen is not yet known. No qualities accompany the bases; no much larger clone lies one base away. This sample was included in a study of CD8 T cells in Susac syndrome (dated by TCRdb to 2018 to 2020). Regarding the study in general: Among the sequenced Susac syndrome patients, about 6 had clinically active disease and eight were in clinical remission. At blood withdrawal, Susac syndrome patients were either therapy-naive, taking corticosteroids (in some cases with IVIg as well), or taking IVIg alone. Whether CD8+ T cell activation and differentiation in Susac syndrome was antigen driven was tested using repertoire sequencing. The paper as a whole reports these results and caveats: The number of individuals in the TCR sequencing and HLA analysis was recognized as being relatively small. In patients with Susac syndrome, the CD4+ T cell repertoire showed no detectable clonal expansion.

The CDR3 has 14 amino acids, counting the end cysteine and phenylalanine. This entry keeps only the CDR3 DNA: 42 bases, framed from base 1. V loses 5 bases of germline sequence and J loses 2 bases, and the interval between the two ends is 7 bases. For CDR1 and CDR2, the germline V gene (reference sequence) lists MNHEY and SMNVEV. RNA was extracted with the RNeasy kit and about 0.5 to 1 ug was reverse transcribed using random hexamers. The immunoSEQ multiplex PCR assay, which covers 54 Vbeta and 13 Jbeta segments, was used to amplify TCR beta CDR3 regions. Bias from PCR amplification was corrected by using a synthetic template baseline for primer optimization and for computational correction. In the paper's pipeline: Reads were annotated to V, D and J genes per IMGT and analyzed with immunoSEQ Analyzer, keeping only productive sequences. Clonality was computed as one minus Shannon entropy normalized by log2 of the number of productive unique sequences. For each patient and control, public and private clones were evaluated within the 100 most prevalent clones. Clones were defined as Susac-specific if absent from the healthy and MS cohorts, from around 1,000 published viral clones and from other ImmuneACCESS disease sequences. The raw public data were reprocessed by TCRdb itself: fastp quality trimming at Q25, MiXCR clonotype calling, in-frame beta chains only. Each entry is one CDR3 protein sequence, shown with its most common DNA and genes. The authors' filters were not applied to this entry. The sample has about 240,000 distinct CDR3 sequences on record, about 95% of them singletons. Roughly 0.1% of the sample rests with the top ten.

Peripheral blood CD8+ and CD4+ T cells from healthy donors, Susac syndrome patients and multiple sclerosis patients were profiled by high-throughput TCR beta sequencing. The Susac syndrome patients fulfilled recently defined diagnostic criteria for definite or probable disease. Bulk CD8+ and CD4+ T cells were purified by magnetic negative isolation, while CD8+ TEMRA cells were enriched using FACS. Blood was drawn into EDTA tubes, processed within 24 hours, and PBMCs were isolated by density gradient centrifugation. PBMCs intended for TCR sequencing were cryopreserved in liquid nitrogen and thawed later in a water bath at 37 degrees C. Purity of sorted or isolated CD4+, CD8+ and CD8+ TEMRA cells was at least 90%.

The sequence links TRBV27 to TRBJ2-6; possibly the D gene is TRBD2, per 6 matching bases. Sequenced sample: CD4+ T cells from PBMCs. This sequence was found in a human donor with Susac syndrome. The CDR3 reads as follows: CASSAGTGANVLTF. The DNA sequence reads TGTGCCAGCAGTGCGGGAACTGGGGCCAACGTCCTGACTTTC.